The 18 T cell receptor beta chains listed next were all sequenced from one sample in a study of cytomegalovirus exposure and HLA in healthy donors. 13 Jbeta primers and 60 Vbeta primers were used for the PCR. Only in-frame clones appear in the TCRdb table, and some are missing; sequencing was by immunoSEQ multiplex PCR. The table lists some 170,000 clones, 79% of them singletons, with roughly 1.9% in the top ten. Input material: PBMCs. The origin of the receptors is a middle-aged man in good health and CMV-seronegative.

The chain is built from TRBV27 and TRBJ2-7, with D possibly matching TRBD1 (5 bases). V lost 1 base to trimming and J lost 3 bases, with 7 bases between them. CDR1 MNHEY and CDR2 SMNVEV come from the germline V gene (reference sequence). This CDR3 has 13 amino acids. The CDR3 sequence: CASSLWGGYEQYF. CDR3 sequence (DNA): TGTGCCAGCAGTTTATGGGGCGGCTACGAGCAGTACTTC.

The V call is TRBV6-5, the J call TRBJ2-5; weak D call: TRBD2 (6 bases). The CDR3 is 13 residues long. Germline assignment: CDR1 MNHEY and CDR2 SVGAGI. V lost 7 bases, J lost 4 bases, and 13 bases lay in between. The CDR3 is CASNRQGGETQYF. As DNA, the CDR3 is TGTGCCAGCAATAGGCAGGGAGGAGAGACCCAGTACTTC.

The rearrangement uses TRBV29-1 and TRBJ2-7; a possible D gene is TRBD1 (5 bases). The length of the CDR3 is 13 residues. V was clipped by 3 bases and J by 3 bases, with 12 bases between them. In germline, CDR1 is SQVTM, CDR2 ANQGSEA. The CDR3 here is CSVDPGLGYEQYF. The CDR3 DNA reads TGCAGCGTTGACCCAGGGTTGGGCTACGAGCAGTACTTC.

The chain employs TRBV7-2 and TRBJ1-1; D might be TRBD1 (6 bases). The CDR3 totals 14 residues. V lost 5 bases and J lost 1, with 11 bases in between. Germline V gene sequence: CDR1 SGHTA, CDR2 FQGNSA. For the CDR3, the DNA is TGTGCCAGCAGCCCGCGGGGGCGGAACACTGAAGCTTTCTTT. Amino acid sequence: CASSPRGRNTEAFF.

This clone showed up just a few times. CDR3 amino acids: CASTTGQTGELFF. The CDR3 DNA is TGTGCCAGTACGACAGGGCAAACCGGGGAGCTGTTTTTT. J is TRBJ2-2 and V is TRBV19; TRBD1 aligns across 7 bases. With V trimmed by 7 bases and J by 5 bases, 4 bases remained unmatched. The length of the CDR3 is 13 residues. Germline lookup yields CDR1 LNHDA and CDR2 SQIVND (reference sequence). The complete variable domain, with remaining parts taken from reference TRBV19 and TRBJ2-2, reads DGGITQSPKYLFRKEGQNVTLSCEQNLNHDAMYWYRQDPGQGLRLIYYSQIVNDFQKGDIAEGYSVSREKKESFPLTVTSAQKNPTAFYLCASTTGQTGELFFGEGSRLTVL.

The V and J genes are TRBV11-3 and TRBJ2-1; TRBD2 might be the D (5 bases). V was trimmed by 3 bases and J by 9 bases, leaving 15 bases between them. The CDR3 runs to 14 residues. Germline-derived CDR1 and CDR2 are SGHNT and YENEEA. This CDR3 reads CASSFNGPRGEQFF. Here the CDR3 DNA reads TGTGCCAGCAGCTTCAACGGACCCCGGGGTGAGCAGTTCTTC. Full variable domain (rest looked up from reference TRBV11-3 and TRBJ2-1): EAGVVQSPRYKIIEKKQPVAFWCNPISGHNTLYWYLQNLGQGPELLIRYENEEAVDDSQLPKDRFSAERLKGVDSTLKIQPAELGDSAVYLCASSFNGPRGEQFFGPGTRLTVL.

V gene TRBV5-4 combines with J gene TRBJ1-3; D unresolved. The CDR3 spans 15 residues. V was clipped by 2 bases and J by 0 bases, with 9 bases between them. CDR1 is SGHNT, CDR2 YYREEE, per germline (reference sequence). The CDR3: CASSFGGVSGNTIYF. CDR3 DNA sequence: TGTGCCAGCAGCTTTGGAGGAGTCTCTGGAAACACCATATATTTT.

The chain employs TRBV4-2 and TRBJ2-3, with 8 bases aligning to TRBD2. The V gene's germline CDR1 is LGHNA and CDR2 YNFKEQ. The CDR3 has 16 amino acids. V dropped 4 bases and J dropped 8; count of bases not matched to a gene: 14. The DNA for the CDR3 is TGTGCCAGCAGCCCCCGATTGGGTGGCCTAGCGGGTACGCAGTATTTT. Translating it yields CASSPRLGGLAGTQYF.

The chain joins TRBV6-5 to TRBJ2-3; 8 nucleotides align to TRBD2. The V gene's germline CDR1 is MNHEY and CDR2 SVGAGI. V trimming: 6 bases; J trimming: 1 base; junction bases outside the gene matches: 0. The CDR3 sequence is 13 residues long. This CDR3 is CASRLAGTDTQYF. The CDR3 region has the DNA TGTGCCAGCAGACTAGCGGGCACAGATACGCAGTATTTT.

This sequence joins TRBV6-5 and TRBJ2-1, with 9 bases matching TRBD1. Germline CDR1 is MNHEY and CDR2 is SVGAGI. The CDR3 contains 15 residues. V shed 10 bases, J shed 5 bases, and the junction held 12 bases outside the gene matches. The CDR3, as DNA: TGTGCCAACAGACCCCGGGACAGGGTCAACAATGAGCAGTTCTTC. Its translation is CANRPRDRVNNEQFF.

The rearrangement links TRBV27 to TRBJ2-1, with 9 bases that match TRBD1. Germline V lookup: CDR1 MNHEY, CDR2 SMNVEV (reference sequence). The CDR3 loop spans 16 amino acids. The V segment lost 5 bases and the J segment 6 bases; nucleotides outside the gene matches: 11. The CDR3 DNA sequence: TGTGCCAGCAGTATGTACAGGGGGCTGGGGCTCAATGAGCAGTTCTTC. Protein sequence: CASSMYRGLGLNEQFF.

The chain links TRBV6-1 to TRBJ1-5, with TRBD1 as a possible D gene (6 bases). The CDR3 length is 16 residues. The V end was cut by 4 bases, the J end by 5 bases, with 18 bases between. Germline CDR1 MNHNS, CDR2 SASEGT. The CDR3 nucleotides read TGTGCCAGCAGTGTAACAGGGTCGGCACTAGATCAGCCCCAGCATTTT. This encodes CASSVTGSALDQPQHF.

This chain links TRBV9 with TRBJ1-5, with 8 bases aligning to TRBD1. With 3 bases clipped from V and 0 bases from J, the junction kept 5 bases outside the gene matches. The CDR3 has 16 amino acids. The germline V gene encodes CDR1 SGDLS and CDR2 YYNGEE. As DNA, the CDR3 is TGTGCCAGCAGCGCGGGGACAGGTAATAGCAATCAGCCCCAGCATTTT. It codes for CASSAGTGNSNQPQHF.

This clone has only one observation. This chain links TRBV4-3 with TRBJ1-2, with D unclear. This CDR3 contains 16 residues. Between the trimmed V and J ends, which lost 1 base and 8 bases, there was a span of 20 bases. The germline V gene encodes CDR1 LGHNA and CDR2 YSLEER. The CDR3 is CASSQVVWAPSIGYTF. DNA of the CDR3: TGCGCCAGCAGCCAAGTCGTCTGGGCCCCTTCAATAGGCTACACCTTC.

This clone was detected a few times. CDR3 bases: TGCGCCAGCAGCGAGCCTCAGGCGAACACTGAAGCTTTCTTT. Translating it yields CASSEPQANTEAFF. V and J are TRBV10-1 and TRBJ1-1; D gene unclear. The length of the CDR3 is 14 residues. Trimming took 6 bases from V and 1 from J, leaving 12 bases between them. Germline V gives CDR1 WNHNN, CDR2 SYGVQD (reference sequence).

This clone has more than one count but fewer than ten. The CDR3 coding sequence is TGTGCCAGCAGCCAAAGGGGCCGCCCCAATGAGCAGTTCTTC. This encodes CASSQRGRPNEQFF. This rearrangement joins TRBV7-8 to TRBJ2-1; a weak D match, TRBD1 (5 bases). Looked up from germline, CDR1 is SGHVS and CDR2 is FQNEAQ. The CDR3 is 14 amino acids. Trimming took off 5 bases at V and 6 bases at J, with 14 bases between the two ends.

This clone was seen just once. The chain joins TRBV27 to TRBJ2-1, with a possible D match to TRBD1 (5 bases). Germline V gene data show CDR1 as MNHEY and CDR2 as SMNVEV (reference sequence). There are 16 residues in the CDR3. The germline V and J ends were trimmed by 2 bases and 6 bases, with 17 bases remaining between them. CDR3 coding DNA: TGTGCCAGCAGTTTACGGACGAGCAGGGCCGGCAATGAGCAGTTCTTC. It encodes CASSLRTSRAGNEQFF.

V gene TRBV4-3 combines with J gene TRBJ2-1; D is ambiguous. This CDR3 has 15 amino acids. The V end was cut by 3 bases, the J end by 7 bases, with 16 bases between. Germline V gives CDR1 LGHNA, CDR2 YSLEER. This CDR3 reads CASSQSAAIDNEQFF. The CDR3 DNA reads as TGCGCCAGCAGCCAGTCGGCGGCTATTGATAATGAGCAGTTCTTC.